This T cell receptor (beta chain) was obtained from a study of blood T cells in healthy people across ages. Overall study context: About one barcoded beta molecule was captured per two T cells (by template switching).

Findings and caveats of the study: Long-lived and aged donors differed, with more naive CD4+ cells and higher diversity in the long-lived. It was held that the diversity estimates obtained from one million T cells were underestimates.

Primers used in a second PCR of about 6 to 11 cycles were a sample-barcoded 5' primer and a J-beta primer mix. Each cDNA was tagged by a template-switch adaptor containing 12 random nucleotides. TCRdb used MiXCR to reprocess the 5' RACE reads, holding one entry per CDR3 protein. Here the sample spans under 950,000 distinct CDR3 sequences, about a fifth being singletons. Details on this clonotype: Its antigen is currently unknown.

The sequencing sample was made of blood. This TCR came from a man aged 65 to 85 in good health.

The CDR3 spells CSAEFSYEQYF. The CDR3 DNA follows: TGCAGCGCAGAATTCTCCTACGAGCAGTACTTC. The chain employs TRBV29-1 and TRBJ2-7, with D unresolved. The CDR3 runs to 11 residues. Germline CDR1 is SQVTM and CDR2 is ANQGSEA. V shed 7 bases and J shed 0 bases, with 7 bases lying between them.